These 9 T cell receptor beta chains were sequenced from one sample in a study of blood T cell repertoires in COVID-19. Sequenced by immunoSEQ multiplex PCR; TCRdb stores in-frame clones only, minus some. The sample comprises around 310,000 clones, roughly 90% of which are singletons, and about 8.4% rests with the top ten. The sample taken for sequencing was PBMCs or T cells enriched from blood (not recorded which). The source is a woman aged 25-40 years who had recovered from COVID-19.

This clone was seen more than once but under ten times. The CDR3 sequence: CASSQEGGLQETQYF. The CDR3 nucleotides read TGCGCCAGCAGCCAAGAGGGGGGACTACAAGAGACCCAGTACTTC. This chain joins TRBV4-1 and TRBJ2-5, with 7 positions matching TRBD2. CDR1 and CDR2 (germline): MGHRA, YSYEKL. CDR3 size: 15 residues. Trimming took 0 bases from V and 2 from J; bases not matched to a gene: 3.

The chain combines TRBV7-9 with TRBJ2-3; 8 bases match TRBD2. Germline loops: CDR1 SEHNR, CDR2 FQNEAQ (reference sequence). The CDR3 sequence is 16 residues long. V shed 5 bases, J shed 0 bases, and the junction held 7 bases outside the gene matches. DNA of the CDR3: TGTGCCAGCAGCCCAGGTAGCGGGACCAGCACAGATACGCAGTATTTT. This codes for CASSPGSGTSTDTQYF.

This clone was observed a few times. The V gene is TRBV7-2, the J gene TRBJ2-1; 10 nucleotides agree with TRBD2. V trimming: 4 bases; J trimming: 7 bases; junction bases outside the gene matches: 10. The germline CDR1 and CDR2 sequences are SGHTA and FQGNSA. The CDR3 loop spans 16 amino acids. CDR3 DNA: TGTGCCAGCAGCTACATGACTAGCGGGTTATATAATGAGCAGTTCTTC. This sequence encodes CASSYMTSGLYNEQFF.

This rearrangement joins TRBV29-1 to TRBJ2-3, with D perhaps TRBD2 (5 bases). The V end lost 4 bases, the J end lost 2 bases, and 10 bases lay between the germline ends. CDR3 size: 13 residues. Per germline, CDR1 SQVTM and CDR2 ANQGSEA. CDR3 residues: CSVVQRFTDTQYF. The DNA for the CDR3 is TGCAGCGTTGTCCAGCGGTTCACAGATACGCAGTATTTT.

This chain joins TRBV15 and TRBJ2-1; 9 bases agree with TRBD2. CDR3 length: 16 residues. V lost 0 bases, J lost 8 bases, and 8 bases stayed unmatched. Germline V lookup: CDR1 LNHNV, CDR2 YYDKDF (reference sequence). This CDR3 is CATSRDIAGVGDEQFF. DNA for the CDR3: TGTGCCACCAGCAGAGACATAGCGGGAGTCGGCGATGAGCAGTTCTTC.

The chain links TRBV7-3 to TRBJ2-1, with a possible D match to TRBD1 (7 bases). CDR1 SGHTA and CDR2 FQGTGA come from the germline V gene. This CDR3 region has 16 residues. Deletions cut 5 bases from V and 3 bases from J, with 17 bases between. In DNA form, the CDR3 reads TGTGCCAGCAGCAGACAGGGAGGACTCATCTACAATGAGCAGTTCTTC. Translating it yields CASSRQGGLIYNEQFF.

The chain uses TRBV4-2 and TRBJ2-2; D is ambiguous. This CDR3 is 13 amino acids long. In germline, CDR1 is LGHNA, CDR2 YNFKEQ. V was pared by 2 bases and J by 3 bases, with 4 bases between. CDR3 DNA sequence: TGTGCCAGCAGCCAATCATACACCGGGGAGCTGTTTTTT. This sequence encodes CASSQSYTGELFF.

The chain is built from TRBV5-1 and TRBJ1-1; 8 bases fit TRBD1. This CDR3 region has 12 residues. Germline V gives CDR1 SGHRS, CDR2 YFSETQ. Losses at the gene ends were 5 bases for V and 3 bases for J; bases not matched to a gene: 0. The CDR3, as DNA: TGCGCCAGCAGGGGACAGGACACTGAAGCTTTCTTT. Its protein is CASRGQDTEAFF.

The genes are TRBV19 and TRBJ2-5, with D unresolved. CDR1 and CDR2 (germline): LNHDA, SQIVND (reference sequence). The CDR3 runs to 13 residues. V was trimmed by 3 bases and J by 7 bases, leaving 12 bases between them. CDR3 sequence (DNA): TGTGCCAGTAGTATTGGTACGAGGTGGACCCAGTACTTC. Encoded protein: CASSIGTRWTQYF. The variable domain in full, with the rest retrieved from reference TRBV19 and TRBJ2-5, is DGGITQSPKYLFRKEGQNVTLSCEQNLNHDAMYWYRQDPGQGLRLIYYSQIVNDFQKGDIAEGYSVSREKKESFPLTVTSAQKNPTAFYLCASSIGTRWTQYFGPGTRLLVL.